This entry describes one TCR beta chain. The antigen is unknown. Repertoires were generated with immunoSEQ multiplex PCR, while TCRdb's copy carries only in-frame clones and drops some. In the table there are over 950,000 clones, approximately 77% of which are singletons. These data come from a study of shared clonotypes between healthy human individuals. Study conclusions and caveats: Clonotypes which were not shared had lower generation probabilities than clonotypes that all four donors shared.

V was pared by 0 bases and J by 7 bases, with 18 bases between. Germline V lookup: CDR1 MGHRA, CDR2 YSYEKL. The CDR3 has 16 residues. The chain combines TRBV4-1 with TRBJ1-2; a possible D gene is TRBD1 (6 bases). The sequence came from a man aged 18 to 29 in good health. Some clones in this sample may be carry-over from other donors' samples. Sequenced input: memory CD4+ T cells from PBMCs. Subset: CD45RA-negative fraction. The CDR3 here is CASSQDQGFLSLGYTF. CDR3 DNA sequence: TGCGCCAGCAGCCAAGATCAGGGGTTTCTCTCCCTTGGCTACACCTTC.